The 28 T cell receptor beta chains in this list originate from one sample, sequenced in a study of T cells in Graves' hyperthyroidism and ophthalmopathy. Authors of the study amplified TCR beta CDR3 regions from RNA transcripts. TCR CDR3 regions were first amplified by RT-PCR with HTBI primers. TCRdb itself ran the multiplex PCR reads through MiXCR, one entry per CDR3 protein. Of over 650,000 distinct CDR3 sequences in the sample, roughly 45% were seen once. Sample: peripheral blood or thyroid tissue (not recorded which). These receptor sequences come from an adult man with Graves' disease, either hyperthyroidism or ophthalmopathy (not recorded which).

This clonotype was seen once. V gene TRBV7-3 combines with J gene TRBJ2-5, with 9 bases aligning to TRBD2. Trimming at V came to 5 bases and at J to 3 bases, leaving 13 bases not matched to a gene. The CDR3 runs to 17 residues. From germline, CDR1 is SGHTA and CDR2 FQGTGA. The CDR3 sequence: CASSAIVAGLAEETQYF. CDR3 sequence (DNA): TGTGCCAGCAGCGCAATCGTAGCGGGACTAGCAGAAGAGACCCAGTACTTC.

The rearrangement uses TRBV10-3 and TRBJ2-3; D is undetermined. The germline CDR1 and CDR2 sequences are ENHRY and SYGVKD. The CDR3 is 14 amino acids. Trimming took off 5 bases at V and 3 bases at J, with 12 bases between the two ends. This CDR3 is CAISLTQVTDTQYF. CDR3 in DNA: TGTGCCATCAGTTTGACTCAAGTAACAGATACGCAGTATTTT.

This clonotype has only a few counts. This chain connects TRBV20-1 to TRBJ1-5; TRBD1 matches 7 bases. This CDR3 has 16 residues. The germline CDR1 and CDR2 sequences are DFQATT and SNEGSKA (reference sequence). The V and J ends lost 1 base and 4 bases, in that order; junction bases with no gene match: 10. CDR3 amino acids: CSARVSGGTENQPQHF. Here the CDR3 DNA reads TGCAGTGCTAGAGTTTCAGGCGGGACAGAGAATCAGCCCCAGCATTTT.

The chain joins TRBV7-9 to TRBJ2-7, with TRBD1 identical over 11 bases. The CDR3 runs to 14 residues. Germline V gene sequence: CDR1 SEHNR, CDR2 FQNEAQ (reference sequence). This chain's CDR3 is CAPRRDRGSDEQYF. CDR3 DNA: TGTGCACCCAGAAGGGACAGGGGGTCTGACGAGCAGTACTTC. The complete variable domain, with remaining parts taken from reference TRBV7-9 and TRBJ2-7, reads DTGVSQNPRHKITKRGQNVTFRCDPISEHNRLYWYRQTLGQGPEFLTYFQNEAQLEKSRLLSDRFSAERPKGSFSTLEIQRTEQGDSAMYLCAPRRDRGSDEQYFGPGTRLTVT.

The chain carries TRBV15 and TRBJ1-6; D unresolved. The CDR3 is 11 residues long. V lost 3 bases and J lost 16, with 10 bases in between. Germline loops: CDR1 LNHNV, CDR2 YYDKDF (reference sequence). CDR3: CATSSGSLLHF. CDR3 DNA sequence: TGTGCCACCAGCAGTGGGTCGCTTCTCCACTTT.

This clonotype appeared a few times. The CDR3 coding sequence is TGTGCCAGCAGCGTAGTTCACAGCAATCAGCCCCAGCATTTT. Translated, it gives CASSVVHSNQPQHF. The chain carries TRBV9 and TRBJ1-5; no clear D. Germline values: CDR1 SGDLS, CDR2 YYNGEE. The V and J ends lost 0 bases and 1 base respectively, with 5 bases between them. The CDR3 is made up of 14 amino acids.

This chain uses TRBV9 with TRBJ1-4; 8 bases align to TRBD1. The CDR3 runs 15 residues. The germline V gene has CDR1 SGDLS and CDR2 YYNGEE. J was trimmed by 8 bases and V by 2 bases; bases with no gene match: 8. CDR3 sequence (DNA): TGTGCCAGCAGCGTTTTGACAGGGGATGACGAAAAACTGTTTTTT. Amino acid sequence: CASSVLTGDDEKLFF. Filled out from reference TRBV9 and TRBJ1-4, the complete variable domain reads DSGVTQTPKHLITATGQRVTLRCSPRSGDLSVYWYQQSLDQGLQFLIQYYNGEERAKGNILERFSAQQFPDLHSELNLSSLELGDSALYFCASSVLTGDDEKLFFGSGTQLSVL.

This clonotype was seen more than once but under ten times. J is TRBJ2-5 and V is TRBV20-1; a weak D match, TRBD1 (5 bases). Trimming took off 6 bases at V and 7 bases at J, with 18 bases between the two ends. The CDR3 length is 13 residues. Germline V gene sequence: CDR1 DFQATT, CDR2 SNEGSKA (reference sequence). DNA of the CDR3: TGCAGTGCCCAGGACACGGGTCATGGGACCCAGTACTTC. Amino acids: CSAQDTGHGTQYF.

V and J are TRBV7-9 and TRBJ2-2; 7 nucleotides match TRBD2. Unmatched junction bases numbered 4, after V lost 5 bases and J lost 4 bases. Germline V lookup: CDR1 SEHNR, CDR2 FQNEAQ (reference sequence). This CDR3 has 14 residues. CDR3 coding DNA: TGTGCCAGCAGCGGGGGGGTGATCACCGGGGAGCTGTTTTTT. As protein: CASSGGVITGELFF.

The gene calls are TRBV20-1 and TRBJ1-2; the D gene is possibly TRBD1 (6 bases). The ends were cut back, 1 base at V and 4 bases at J, with 16 bases in the middle. Germline CDR1 DFQATT, CDR2 SNEGSKA (reference sequence). This CDR3 contains 15 residues. The CDR3 sequence: CSARVQGADSYGYTF. The CDR3, as DNA: TGCAGTGCTAGAGTACAGGGTGCAGATTCCTATGGCTACACCTTC.

Notes on this clonotype: One end of the junction does not line up with germline, which may come from a read error. This chain connects TRBV5-1 to TRBJ2-7; D possibly uses TRBD1 or TRBD2 (5 bases each). The CDR3 runs 19 residues. Germline V gene data show CDR1 as SGHRS and CDR2 as YFSETQ. Here the CDR3 reads CASSLSLRDRRRKAYGQYF. As DNA, the CDR3 is TGCGCCAGCAGCTTGTCTCTTCGGGACCGAAGGAGGAAAGCCTACGGGCAGTACTTC.

This clonotype was observed at least ten times. V and J are TRBV11-2 and TRBJ1-4; the D gene is possibly TRBD1 (6 bases). Germline CDR1 is SGHAT and CDR2 is FQNNGV. The V gene lost 5 bases and the J gene lost 6 bases, with 13 bases spanning the gap. This CDR3 has 14 residues. The CDR3 nucleotides read TGTGCCAGCAGCGCCGCGGGGGGCTATGAAAAACTGTTTTTT. Its protein product is CASSAAGGYEKLFF.

This chain links TRBV6-6 with TRBJ1-6, with D unclear. Germline V CDR1 and CDR2: MNHNY, SVGAGI (reference sequence). Trimming took off 5 bases at V and 7 bases at J, with 6 bases between the two ends. The CDR3 runs 12 residues. As DNA, the CDR3 is TGTGCCAGCAGTGTCGCCAATTCACCCCTCCACTTT. Encoded protein: CASSVANSPLHF.

DNA of the CDR3: TGTGCCACCAGTACCCCGGACACGGCTGAAGCTTTCTTT. Its translation is CATSTPDTAEAFF. V is TRBV24-1 and J is TRBJ1-1, with D possibly being TRBD1 (5 bases). The germline gives CDR1 KGHDR, CDR2 SFDVKD. This CDR3 has 13 residues. Trimming removed 6 bases at V and 6 bases at J, with 13 bases between.

The DNA of the CDR3 is TGTGCCAGCTCACCACGGGGGACAAGGGTCCACGAGCAGTACTTC. This encodes CASSPRGTRVHEQYF. The chain recombines TRBV6-1 with TRBJ2-7; D assignment may be TRBD1 or TRBD2 (6 bases each). CDR1 MNHNS and CDR2 SASEGT come from the germline V gene. This CDR3 has 15 amino acids. V lost 8 bases and J lost 5, with 22 bases in between.

This clonotype has at least ten counts. This chain connects TRBV7-8 to TRBJ1-3, with D maybe TRBD1 (5 bases). Germline loops: CDR1 SGHVS, CDR2 FQNEAQ. The CDR3 covers 16 residues. Trimming took off 2 bases at V and 0 bases at J, with 11 bases between the two ends. The CDR3 region is CASSLWGGSSGNTIYF. Here the CDR3 DNA reads TGTGCCAGCAGCTTATGGGGGGGAAGCTCTGGAAACACCATATATTTT.

The rearrangement uses TRBV7-3 and TRBJ1-2, with 9 bases identical to TRBD1. The CDR3 is made up of 15 amino acids. Trimming cost V 8 bases and J 3 bases; bases outside gene matches: 10. CDR1 is SGHTA and CDR2 is FQGTGA in the germline V gene. As DNA, the CDR3 is TGTGCCAGCTCACCAGCGACAGGGGGGGACTATGGCTACACCTTC. This gives the protein CASSPATGGDYGYTF.

This clonotype was counted between two and nine times. V usage is TRBV14 and J usage is TRBJ1-2; no reliable D call. The germline CDR1 and CDR2 sequences are SGHDN and FVKESK. V shed 1 base and J shed 8 bases, with 17 bases lying between them. This CDR3 region has 15 residues. This CDR3 is CASSQGRTEFGGYTF. The DNA for the CDR3 is TGTGCCAGCAGCCAAGGGAGGACGGAATTTGGGGGCTACACCTTC.

The sample holds many counts of this clonotype. V usage is TRBV20-1 and J usage is TRBJ1-1; a possible D gene is TRBD1 (6 bases). The CDR3 is made up of 11 amino acids. With 5 bases removed from V and 5 bases from J, the gap between germline ends came to 9 bases. Germline V gene lookup returns CDR1 DFQATT and CDR2 SNEGSKA (reference sequence). In nucleotides, the CDR3 is TGCAGTGCTCAACAGGGAACTGAAGCTTTCTTT. Protein sequence: CSAQQGTEAFF.

A note on this clonotype: The conserved phenylalanine or tryptophan normally closing the CDR3 is absent here, so this likely arose from a read error. The limits of the CDR3 on the DNA are not certain, so only TCRdb's listed CDR3 is given. CDR3 amino acids: CASSEGQGYSYEQCL. The chain employs TRBV7-9 and TRBJ2-7; the table's D gene call, TRBD1, was not cross checked with the DNA. In germline, CDR1 is SEHNR, CDR2 FQNEAQ (reference sequence). The CDR3 adds up to 15 amino acids, both ends counted.

The V and J genes are TRBV20-1 and TRBJ1-1; TRBD1 matches 9 bases. Germline V gives CDR1 DFQATT, CDR2 SNEGSKA (reference sequence). The CDR3 has 15 amino acids. The ends lost 4 bases at V and 0 bases at J; junction bases unmatched: 6. The CDR3 DNA sequence: TGCAGTGCTACCCAACAGGGGGCTCTGAACACTGAAGCTTTCTTT. This codes for CSATQQGALNTEAFF.

In this sample, this clonotype turned up once. V and J are TRBV5-1 and TRBJ2-2, with D possibly TRBD2 on 5 matching bases. Germline V gene lookup returns CDR1 SGHRS and CDR2 YFSETQ. Trimming removed 5 bases at V and 5 bases at J, with 22 bases between. The CDR3 has 17 residues. The CDR3 loop reads CASRSESVQRGTGELFF. As DNA, the CDR3 is TGCGCCAGCAGATCGGAATCTGTACAGAGAGGGACCGGGGAGCTGTTTTTT.

Worth noting for this clonotype: This may be a read error, as it is one base from a much larger clone. The chain combines TRBV7-8 with TRBJ2-5; no reliable D call. CDR3 length: 13 amino acids. Germline CDR1 and CDR2: SGHVS and FQNEAQ. The CDR3 loop reads CASSLAPRETQCF. CDR3 nucleotides: TGTGCCAGCAGCTTAGCGCCACGAGAGACCCAGTGCTTC.

The chain joins TRBV19 to TRBJ1-5, with TRBD1 matching 7 bases. Trimming at V came to 3 bases and at J to 6 bases, leaving 8 bases not matched to a gene. The CDR3 consists of 15 residues. In germline, CDR1 is LNHDA, CDR2 SQIVND (reference sequence). This CDR3 reads CASSIDGTEGQPQHF. The CDR3 DNA is TGTGCCAGTAGTATTGATGGGACAGAAGGTCAGCCCCAGCATTTT.

This clonotype was counted only a few times. CDR3 residues: CASSFRDEKLFF. CDR3 bases: TGTGCCAGCAGCTTCCGGGACGAAAAACTGTTTTTT. The chain links TRBV7-9 to TRBJ1-4; a weak D match, TRBD1 (5 bases). Trimming left V 3 bases short and J 8 bases short, with 7 bases between. The V gene's germline CDR1 is SEHNR and CDR2 FQNEAQ (reference sequence). The CDR3 runs 12 residues.

About this clonotype: As the CDR3 is not closed by the conserved phenylalanine or tryptophan, this likely results from a read error. This rearrangement joins TRBV5-1 to TRBJ1-6; TRBD1 matches at 9 bases. The CDR3 is made up of 13 amino acids. CDR1 and CDR2 (germline): SGHRS, YFSETQ. Losses at the gene ends were 9 bases for V and 10 bases for J; bases not matched to a gene: 8. CDR3 amino acids: CAISAGTGSPLHL. The DNA for the CDR3 is TGCGCCATCAGTGCCGGGACAGGGTCACCCCTCCACCTT.

This clonotype was observed at least ten times. This chain uses TRBV4-1 with TRBJ2-5, with D unclear. Germline V CDR1 and CDR2: MGHRA, YSYEKL. This CDR3 is 13 amino acids long. Between the trimmed V and J ends, which lost 3 bases and 5 bases, there was a span of 10 bases. CDR3 protein: CASSQTLGETQYF. The DNA for the CDR3 is TGCGCCAGCAGCCAGACCCTGGGGGAGACCCAGTACTTC.

This CDR3 is CSARDDRGHYGYTF. In DNA form, the CDR3 reads TGCAGTGCTAGAGACGACAGGGGTCATTATGGCTACACCTTC. V and J are TRBV20-1 and TRBJ1-2, with TRBD1 matching over 8 bases. CDR1 and CDR2 from the germline V gene are DFQATT and SNEGSKA (reference sequence). The CDR3 is 14 residues long. The J segment lost 5 bases and the V segment lost 0 bases, leaving 5 bases of the junction unmatched.